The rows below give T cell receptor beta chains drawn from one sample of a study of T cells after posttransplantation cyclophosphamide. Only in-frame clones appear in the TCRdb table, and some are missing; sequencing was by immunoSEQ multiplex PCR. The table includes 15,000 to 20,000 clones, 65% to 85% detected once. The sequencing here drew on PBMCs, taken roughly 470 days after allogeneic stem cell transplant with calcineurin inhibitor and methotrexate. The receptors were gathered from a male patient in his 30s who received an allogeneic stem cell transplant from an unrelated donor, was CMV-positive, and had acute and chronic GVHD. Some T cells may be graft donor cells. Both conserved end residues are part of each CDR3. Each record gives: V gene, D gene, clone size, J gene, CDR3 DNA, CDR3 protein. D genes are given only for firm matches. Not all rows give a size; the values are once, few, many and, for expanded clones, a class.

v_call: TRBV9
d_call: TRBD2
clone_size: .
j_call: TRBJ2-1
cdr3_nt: TGTGCCAGCAGCGTAGCCCCCTGGACTAGTAGCGGTGAGCAGTTCTTC
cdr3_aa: CASSVAPWTSSGEQFF

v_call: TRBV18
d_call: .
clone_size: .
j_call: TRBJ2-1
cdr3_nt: TGTGCCAGCTCACCTGTTACAGTCTCCTACAATGAGCAGTTCTTC
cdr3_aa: CASSPVTVSYNEQFF

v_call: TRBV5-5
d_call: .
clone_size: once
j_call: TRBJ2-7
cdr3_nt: TGTGCCAGCAGCTTGCAGCGGGTTACCTACGAGCAGTACTTC
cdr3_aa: CASSLQRVTYEQYF

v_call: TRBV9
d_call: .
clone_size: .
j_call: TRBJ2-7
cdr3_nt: TGTGCCAGCAGCGGGGGCCCTAGCTACGAGCAGTACTTC
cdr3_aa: CASSGGPSYEQYF

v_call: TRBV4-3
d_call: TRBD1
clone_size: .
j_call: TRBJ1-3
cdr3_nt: TGCGCCAGCAGCCAAGTGGACAGGGGAAACACCATATATTTT
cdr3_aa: CASSQVDRGNTIYF

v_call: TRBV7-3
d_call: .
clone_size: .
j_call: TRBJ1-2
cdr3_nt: TGTGCCAGCAGCTTAGCTTGGCTGGGGGCGAGTGGCTACACCTTC
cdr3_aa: CASSLAWLGASGYTF

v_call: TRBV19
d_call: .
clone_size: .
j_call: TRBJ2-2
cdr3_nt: TGTGCCAGCCAGGGCCTTCTGGCGAATTTTGGGGAGCTGTTTTTT
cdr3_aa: CASQGLLANFGELFF

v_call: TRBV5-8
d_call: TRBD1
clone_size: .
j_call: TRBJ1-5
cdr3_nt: TGTGCCACATATACGAACAGGGGCTCCGGCAATCAGCCCCAGCATTTT
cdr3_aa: CATYTNRGSGNQPQHF

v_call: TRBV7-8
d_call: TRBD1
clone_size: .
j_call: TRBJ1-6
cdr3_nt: TGTGCCAGCAGCCGGGACAGATATAATTCACCCCTCCACTTT
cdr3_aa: CASSRDRYNSPLHF

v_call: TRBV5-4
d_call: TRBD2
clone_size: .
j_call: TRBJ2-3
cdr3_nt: TGTGCCAGCAGCTTGCCGGGAGGGCCGAAGTCGGATACGCAGTATTTT
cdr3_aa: CASSLPGGPKSDTQYF

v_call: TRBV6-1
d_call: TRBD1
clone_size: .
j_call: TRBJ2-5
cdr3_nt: TGTGCCAGCAGTGGGAGACAGGGGGCGGAGACCCAGTACTTC
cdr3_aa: CASSGRQGAETQYF

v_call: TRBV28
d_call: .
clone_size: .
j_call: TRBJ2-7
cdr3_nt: TGTGCCAGCAAAACCCTACAGGGTGGCTCCTACGAGCAGTACTTC
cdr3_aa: CASKTLQGGSYEQYF

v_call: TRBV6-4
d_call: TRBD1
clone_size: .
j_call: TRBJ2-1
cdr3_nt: TGTGCCAGCAGTGGCTCCCGCAGGGGGCGCTGGGAGCAGTTCTTC
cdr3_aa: CASSGSRRGRWEQFF

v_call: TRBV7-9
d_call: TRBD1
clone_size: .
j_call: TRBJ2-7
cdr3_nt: TGTGCCAGCAGCGCGCCTAACCGGGACAGCAACTCCTACGAGCAGTACTTC
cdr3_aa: CASSAPNRDSNSYEQYF

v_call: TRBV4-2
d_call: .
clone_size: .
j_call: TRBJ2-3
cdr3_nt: TGTGCCAGCAGCCAAGTGGCGGGGGCTGGGGATACGCAGTATTTT
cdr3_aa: CASSQVAGAGDTQYF

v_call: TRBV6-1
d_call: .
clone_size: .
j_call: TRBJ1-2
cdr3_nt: TGTGCCAGCAGTGAATCCGCGGATTCAAACTATGGCTACACCTTC
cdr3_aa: CASSESADSNYGYTF

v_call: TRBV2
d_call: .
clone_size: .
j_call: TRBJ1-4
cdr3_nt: TGTGCCAGCTGCCAGGGTCTGGGTGAAAAACTGTTTTTT
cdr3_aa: CASCQGLGEKLFF

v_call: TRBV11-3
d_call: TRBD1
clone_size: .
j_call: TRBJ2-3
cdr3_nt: TGTGCCAGCAGCTTACAACGGGACAGCAATTTTCATACGCAGTATTTT
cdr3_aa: CASSLQRDSNFHTQYF

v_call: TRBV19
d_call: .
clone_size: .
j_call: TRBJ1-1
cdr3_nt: TGTGCCAGTAGTATTGGCAACACTGAAGCTTTCTTT
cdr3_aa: CASSIGNTEAFF

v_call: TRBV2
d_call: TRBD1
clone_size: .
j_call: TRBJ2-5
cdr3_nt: TGTGCCAGCAGTGGCCCCGACAGGGGGCCGGAGACCCAGTACTTC
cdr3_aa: CASSGPDRGPETQYF

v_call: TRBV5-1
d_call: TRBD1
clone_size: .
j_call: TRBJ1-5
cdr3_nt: TGCGCCAGCAGCTCGGGACAGCCCAATCAGCCCCAGCATTTT
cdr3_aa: CASSSGQPNQPQHF

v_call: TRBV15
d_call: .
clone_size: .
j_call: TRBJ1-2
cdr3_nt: TGTGCCACCAGCAGAGATTACACCGGAGCCCTGTCGGGCTACACCTTC
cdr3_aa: CATSRDYTGALSGYTF

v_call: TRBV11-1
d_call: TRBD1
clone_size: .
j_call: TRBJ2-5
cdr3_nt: TGTGCCAGCAGCCCTATCGGGACAGGGGAAGAGACCCAGTACTTC
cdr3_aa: CASSPIGTGEETQYF

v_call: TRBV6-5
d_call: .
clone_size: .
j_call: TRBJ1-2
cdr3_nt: TGTGCCAGCAGTACGGGGGGAGGGATTAACTATGGCTACACCTTC
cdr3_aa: CASSTGGGINYGYTF

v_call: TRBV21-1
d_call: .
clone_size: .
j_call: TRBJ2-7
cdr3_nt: TGTGCCAGCACCCTAAACCCCGACCCAATTGGGACAGCTCAGTACTCCTACGAGCAGTACTTC
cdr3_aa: CASTLNPDPIGTAQYSYEQYF

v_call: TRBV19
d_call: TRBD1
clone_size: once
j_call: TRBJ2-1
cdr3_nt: TGTGCCAGTAGTATCCCGCGACAGGGGGGGGATGAGCAGTTCTTC
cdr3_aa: CASSIPRQGGDEQFF

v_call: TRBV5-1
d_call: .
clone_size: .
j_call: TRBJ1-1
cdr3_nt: TGCGCCAGCAGCTTGCCGGACAGAAACACTGAAGCTTTCTTT
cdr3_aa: CASSLPDRNTEAFF

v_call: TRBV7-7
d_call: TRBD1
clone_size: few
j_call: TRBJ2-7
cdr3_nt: TGTGCTAGCAGCTTAGCAACAGGGGAAACCTACGAGCAGTACTTC
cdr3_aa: CASSLATGETYEQYF

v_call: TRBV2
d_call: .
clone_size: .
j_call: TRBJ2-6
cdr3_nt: TGTGCCAGCATGGGCGGGGCCAACGTCCTGACTTTC
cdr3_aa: CASMGGANVLTF

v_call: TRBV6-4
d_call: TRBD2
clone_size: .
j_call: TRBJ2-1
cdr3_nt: TGTGCCAGCAGTGACTCGGGCTCTAGCGGGAGGCGTAATGAGCAGTTCTTC
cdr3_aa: CASSDSGSSGRRNEQFF

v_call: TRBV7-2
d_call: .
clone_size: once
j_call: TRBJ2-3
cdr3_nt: TGTGCCAGCAGCTCCATCAGGACAGATACGCAGTATTTT
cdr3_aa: CASSSIRTDTQYF

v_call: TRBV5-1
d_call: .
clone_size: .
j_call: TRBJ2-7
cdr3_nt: TGCGCCAGCAGCTTGCTCGCAGGGTCCGACGAGCAGTACTTC
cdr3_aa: CASSLLAGSDEQYF

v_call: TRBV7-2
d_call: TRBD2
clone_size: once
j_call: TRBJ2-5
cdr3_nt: TGTGCCAGCAGTCTTAGCGGGGGACAAGAGACCCAGTACTTC
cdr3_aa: CASSLSGGQETQYF

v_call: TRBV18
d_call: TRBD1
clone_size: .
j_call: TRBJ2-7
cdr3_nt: TGTGCCAGCTCACCACCGAAAGGACAGGGCACCTACGAGCAGTACTTC
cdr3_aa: CASSPPKGQGTYEQYF

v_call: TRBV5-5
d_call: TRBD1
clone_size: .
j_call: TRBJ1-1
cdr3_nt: TGTGCCAGTGGCGGAGACAGGGGGCTGAACACTGAAGCTTTCTTT
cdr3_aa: CASGGDRGLNTEAFF

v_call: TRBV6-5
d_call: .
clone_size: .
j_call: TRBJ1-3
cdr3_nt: TGTGCCACCTCCGGGACACCCATCTCTGGAAACACCATATATTTT
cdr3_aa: CATSGTPISGNTIYF

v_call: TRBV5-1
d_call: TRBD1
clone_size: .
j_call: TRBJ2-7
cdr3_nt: TGCGCCAGCAGCGTGGCCCCGGGACAGGGCAGCTACGGGCAGTACTTC
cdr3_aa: CASSVAPGQGSYGQYF

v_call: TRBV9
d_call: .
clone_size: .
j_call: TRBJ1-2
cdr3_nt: TGTGCCAGCAGCACCTCAGGGTCTTACGGCTACACCTTC
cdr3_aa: CASSTSGSYGYTF

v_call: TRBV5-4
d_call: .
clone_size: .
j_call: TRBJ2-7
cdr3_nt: TGTGCCAGCAGCTTTGACAGGTCGGGCCACGAGCAGTACTTC
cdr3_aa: CASSFDRSGHEQYF

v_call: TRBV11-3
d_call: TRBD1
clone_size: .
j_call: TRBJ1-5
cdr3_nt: TGTGCCAGCAGCACGGACAGGGGACATCAGCCCCAGCATTTT
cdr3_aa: CASSTDRGHQPQHF

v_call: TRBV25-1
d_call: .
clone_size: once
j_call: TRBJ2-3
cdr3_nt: TGTGCCAGCAGTGAGCCTGGCGGGCGGAGGAATACGCAGTATTTT
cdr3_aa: CASSEPGGRRNTQYF